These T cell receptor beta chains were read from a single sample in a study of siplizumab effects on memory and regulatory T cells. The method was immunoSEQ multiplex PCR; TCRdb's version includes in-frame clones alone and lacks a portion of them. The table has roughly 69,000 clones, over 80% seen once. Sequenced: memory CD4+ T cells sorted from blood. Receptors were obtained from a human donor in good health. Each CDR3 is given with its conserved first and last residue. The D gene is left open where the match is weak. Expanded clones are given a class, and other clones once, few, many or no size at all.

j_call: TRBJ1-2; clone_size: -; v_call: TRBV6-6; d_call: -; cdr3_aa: CASSLLDDGYTF; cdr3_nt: TGTGCCAGCAGCCTGTTAGACGATGGCTACACCTTC
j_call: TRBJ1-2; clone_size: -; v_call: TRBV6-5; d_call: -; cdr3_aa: CASSDREANYGYTF; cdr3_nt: TGTGCCAGCAGTGACAGAGAAGCTAACTATGGCTACACCTTC
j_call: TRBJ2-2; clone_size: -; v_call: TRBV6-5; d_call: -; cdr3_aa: CASSPPRLNTGELFF; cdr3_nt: TGTGCCAGCAGTCCCCCTAGACTGAACACCGGGGAGCTGTTTTTT
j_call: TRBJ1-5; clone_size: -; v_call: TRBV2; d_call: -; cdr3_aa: CASKDINSNQPQHF; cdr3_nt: TGTGCCAGCAAGGACATCAATAGCAATCAGCCCCAGCATTTT
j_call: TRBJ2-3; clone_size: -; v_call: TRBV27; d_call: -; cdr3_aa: CASSLRDGSDTQYF; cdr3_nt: TGTGCCAGCAGTTTAAGGGACGGTTCAGATACGCAGTATTTT
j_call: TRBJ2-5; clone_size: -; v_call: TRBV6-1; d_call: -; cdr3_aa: CAIRGAWGQETQYF; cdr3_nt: TGTGCCATCAGGGGGGCGTGGGGACAAGAGACCCAGTACTTC
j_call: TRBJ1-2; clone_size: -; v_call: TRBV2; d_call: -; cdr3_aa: CASNVRVENGYTF; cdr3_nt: TGTGCCAGCAATGTAAGGGTGGAGAATGGCTACACCTTC
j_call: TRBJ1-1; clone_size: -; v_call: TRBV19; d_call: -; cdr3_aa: CASSIGRTNTEAFF; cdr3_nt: TGTGCCAGTAGTATAGGCAGAACTAACACTGAAGCTTTCTTT
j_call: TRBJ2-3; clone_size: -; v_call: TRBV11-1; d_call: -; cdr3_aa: CASMDGSSTDTQYF; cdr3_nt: TGTGCCAGCATGGACGGTTCTAGCACAGATACGCAGTATTTT
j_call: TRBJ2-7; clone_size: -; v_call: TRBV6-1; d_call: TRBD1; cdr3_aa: CASSERDRGLEQYF; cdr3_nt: TGTGCCAGCAGTGAACGGGACAGGGGGCTTGAGCAGTACTTC
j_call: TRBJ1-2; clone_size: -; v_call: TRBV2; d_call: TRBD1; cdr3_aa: CASSGEGASYGYTF; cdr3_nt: TGTGCCAGCAGTGGAGAGGGGGCGAGCTATGGCTACACCTTC
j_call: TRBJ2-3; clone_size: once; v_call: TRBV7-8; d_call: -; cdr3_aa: CASSLDRDTQYF; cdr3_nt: TGTGCCAGCAGCCTAGACAGGGATACGCAGTATTTT
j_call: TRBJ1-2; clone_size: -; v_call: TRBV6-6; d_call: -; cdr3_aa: CASSYSGNYGYTF; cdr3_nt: TGTGCCAGCAGTTACTCAGGAAACTATGGCTACACCTTC
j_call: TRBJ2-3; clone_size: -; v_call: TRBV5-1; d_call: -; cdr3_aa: CASSSNRESTDTQYF; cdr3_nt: TGCGCCAGCAGCTCCAACAGGGAAAGCACAGATACGCAGTATTTT
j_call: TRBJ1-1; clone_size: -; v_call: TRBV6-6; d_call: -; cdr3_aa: CASSYAGLMNTEAFF; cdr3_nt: TGTGCCAGCAGTTACGCCGGTCTGATGAACACTGAAGCTTTCTTT
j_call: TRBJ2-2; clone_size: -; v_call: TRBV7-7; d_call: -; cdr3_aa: CASSPGGRGTGELFF; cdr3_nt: TGTGCCAGCAGCCCGGGGGGCCGGGGCACCGGGGAGCTGTTTTTT
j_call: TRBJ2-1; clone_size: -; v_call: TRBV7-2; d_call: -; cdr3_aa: CASSLGPELYNEQFF; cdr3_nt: TGTGCCAGCAGCTTAGGGCCAGAACTCTACAATGAGCAGTTCTTC
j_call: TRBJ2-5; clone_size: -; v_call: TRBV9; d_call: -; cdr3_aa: CASSVVGREETQYF; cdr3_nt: TGTGCCAGCAGCGTAGTGGGCAGAGAAGAGACCCAGTACTTC
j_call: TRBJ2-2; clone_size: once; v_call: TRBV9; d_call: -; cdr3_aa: CASSGVSGTGELFF; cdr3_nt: TGTGCCAGCAGCGGGGTGAGTGGCACCGGGGAGCTGTTTTTT
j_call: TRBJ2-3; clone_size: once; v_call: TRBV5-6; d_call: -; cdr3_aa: CASSQTLGGDTQYF; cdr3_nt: TGTGCCAGCAGCCAGACGCTGGGGGGAGATACGCAGTATTTT
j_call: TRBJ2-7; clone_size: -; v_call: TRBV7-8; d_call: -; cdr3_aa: CASSLSGWVHGSYEQYF; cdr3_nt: TGTGCCAGCAGCTTATCAGGGTGGGTTCATGGCTCCTACGAGCAGTACTTC
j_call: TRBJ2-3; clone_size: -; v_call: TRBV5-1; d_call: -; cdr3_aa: CASSLQHLGPDTQYF; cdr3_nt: TGCGCCAGCAGCTTGCAACACCTCGGACCAGATACGCAGTATTTT
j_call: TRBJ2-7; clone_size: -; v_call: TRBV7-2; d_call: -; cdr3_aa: CASSFSPGLEQYF; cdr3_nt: TGTGCCAGCAGCTTTTCGCCGGGTCTCGAGCAGTACTTC
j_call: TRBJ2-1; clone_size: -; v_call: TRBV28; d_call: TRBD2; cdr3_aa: CATRGLATYNEQFF; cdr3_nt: TGTGCCACCCGCGGACTAGCGACCTACAATGAGCAGTTCTTC
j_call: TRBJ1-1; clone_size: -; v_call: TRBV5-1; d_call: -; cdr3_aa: CASSLDPGGLTEAFF; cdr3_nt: TGCGCCAGCAGCTTGGACCCCGGGGGGCTCACTGAAGCTTTCTTT
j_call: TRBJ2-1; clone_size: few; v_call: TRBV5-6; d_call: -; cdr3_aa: CASSSRTDLSYNEQFF; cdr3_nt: TGTGCCAGCAGCTCCCGGACGGATCTCTCCTACAATGAGCAGTTCTTC
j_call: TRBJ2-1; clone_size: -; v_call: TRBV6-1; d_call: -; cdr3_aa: CASSASSEGRGEQFF; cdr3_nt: TGTGCCAGCAGTGCCTCTAGCGAGGGGCGAGGGGAGCAGTTCTTC
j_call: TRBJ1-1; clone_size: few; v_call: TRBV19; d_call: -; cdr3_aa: CASQDVSDTEAFF; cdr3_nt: TGTGCCTCCCAGGACGTTTCTGACACTGAAGCTTTCTTT
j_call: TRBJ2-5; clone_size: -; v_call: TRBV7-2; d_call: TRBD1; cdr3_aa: CASSLPGQGAGGTQYF; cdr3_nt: TGTGCCAGCAGCTTGCCGGGACAGGGGGCAGGTGGGACCCAGTACTTC